Presented here are 5 T cell receptor beta chains from one specimen sequenced in a study of identical twins. MiXCR, applied by TCRdb to the 5' RACE reads, yields one record per CDR3 protein. The sample holds some 760,000 distinct CDR3 sequences, 15% to 20% seen once. These sequences were also reported in another study, on T cells expressing NK-cell markers.

Sample: PBMCs. The receptors were sampled from a woman aged 18-30 years in good health.

This clonotype was observed many times. This sequence joins TRBV20-1 and TRBJ1-1; D is perhaps TRBD1 (5 bases). The CDR3 is made up of 11 amino acids. V lost 3 bases and J 9 bases, leaving 11 bases between the germline ends. Per the germline V gene, CDR1 is DFQATT and CDR2 is SNEGSKA (reference sequence). The CDR3 reads CSASPSGKAFF. In DNA form, the CDR3 reads TGCAGTGCTAGTCCCTCAGGGAAAGCTTTCTTT.

The gene calls are TRBV20-1 and TRBJ2-1, with 7 bases matching TRBD2. Germline loops: CDR1 DFQATT, CDR2 SNEGSKA (reference sequence). V trimming: 3 bases; J trimming: 5 bases; junction bases outside the gene matches: 4. The CDR3 contains 13 residues. CDR3 residues: CSASLAANNEQFF. The DNA for the CDR3 is TGCAGTGCTAGTCTAGCGGCAAACAATGAGCAGTTCTTC.

This clonotype was recorded a few times. The chain has TRBV6-6 and TRBJ1-2, with no clear D. The V and J ends lost 5 bases and 4 bases respectively, with 11 bases between them. The CDR3 is made up of 13 amino acids. Germline-derived CDR1 and CDR2 are MNHNY and SVGAGI (reference sequence). The CDR3 region is CASSQDGSYGYTF. The CDR3 region has the DNA TGTGCCAGCAGTCAGGACGGATCCTATGGCTACACCTTC.

The chain employs TRBV6-5 and TRBJ2-7, with D perhaps matching TRBD2 (6 bases). This CDR3 comprises 15 residues. The germline CDR1 and CDR2 sequences are MNHEY and SVGAGI. V lost 4 bases and J 3 bases, leaving 16 bases between the germline ends. CDR3 region: CASSSLWGGVYEQYF. Written as DNA, the CDR3 is TGTGCCAGCAGTTCCCTCTGGGGAGGAGTCTACGAGCAGTACTTC.

This clonotype was detected ten times or more. The chain combines TRBV11-2 with TRBJ2-3; D remains ambiguous. The germline V gene encodes CDR1 SGHAT and CDR2 FQNNGV. This CDR3 spans 13 amino acids. V shed 0 bases and J shed 6 bases, with 7 bases lying between them. This chain's CDR3 is CASSLDPQDTQYF. In nucleotides, the CDR3 is TGTGCCAGCAGCTTAGATCCCCAGGATACGCAGTATTTT. Filled out from reference TRBV11-2 and TRBJ2-3, the complete variable domain reads EAGVAQSPRYKIIEKRQSVAFWCNPISGHATLYWYQQILGQGPKLLIQFQNNGVVDDSQLPKDRFSAERLKGVDSTLKIQPAKLEDSAVYLCASSLDPQDTQYFGPGTRLTVL.